This T cell receptor beta chain derives from a study of T cell responses to AZD1222 COVID-19 vaccine. General study findings and limits: White British donors predominated, females outnumbered males, and clonal diversity was possibly underestimated. Baseline serostatus was positive in only a handful of AZD1222 recipients.

Clones were read by immunoSEQ multiplex PCR, and TCRdb kept only the in-frame ones, dropping some. The table includes around 120,000 clones, 70% to 90% detected once. A word on this clone: Its antigen is unknown.

CDR3 length equals 14 residues. With V trimmed by 6 bases and J by 1 base, 5 bases remained unmatched. CDR1 SNHLY and CDR2 FYNNEI come from the germline V gene. The V and J genes are TRBV2 and TRBJ1-1; 7 nucleotides line up with TRBD1. This specimen was peripheral blood, taken 28 days after the second AZD1222 dose. This TCR derives from an adult who received the AZD1222 COVID-19 vaccine. For the CDR3, the DNA is TGTGCCAGCAGGGGAACAGGGGAGAACACTGAAGCTTTCTTT. Its protein is CASRGTGENTEAFF.